One and the same sample provided the 8 T cell receptor beta chains below, sequenced in a study of radiotherapy plus CTLA-4 blockade in lung cancer. Some clones are missing from TCRdb's copy, which holds only in-frame ones; the method was immunoSEQ multiplex PCR. Among roughly 78,000 clones listed, approximately 78% were seen once. The sample consisted of peripheral blood, taken from a patient treated with radiotherapy plus ipilimumab. The source is a human donor with non-small cell lung cancer who had a complete response to radiotherapy plus ipilimumab.

J is TRBJ2-5 and V is TRBV19; D perhaps matches TRBD1 (6 bases). Germline V gives CDR1 LNHDA, CDR2 SQIVND (reference sequence). V was shortened by 5 bases and J by 4 bases, with 11 bases between the two germline ends. The length of the CDR3 is 13 residues. CDR3 residues: CASSQTGLETQYF. CDR3 in DNA: TGTGCCAGTAGTCAGACAGGTTTAGAGACCCAGTACTTC.

At least ten counts were recorded for this clone. The chain uses TRBV21-1 and TRBJ1-6; the table's TRBD1 call for D was not verified on the DNA. TRBV21-1 is a known pseudogene. This CDR3 has 16 amino acids. CDR3 residues: CASSKLRGQGISPLHF. The CDR3 DNA reads TGTGCCAGCAGCAAATTAAGGGGACAGGGAATTTCACCCCTCCACTTT.

This clone was seen more than once but under ten times. The chain recombines TRBV19 with TRBJ2-1; D possibly corresponds to TRBD1 (6 bases). CDR1 and CDR2 (germline): LNHDA, SQIVND (reference sequence). The germline V and J ends were trimmed by 6 bases and 2 bases, with 11 bases remaining between them. CDR3 length: 14 residues. The CDR3 nucleotides read TGTGCCAGTAGAACCGGGACACCCTACAATGAGCAGTTCTTC. This codes for CASRTGTPYNEQFF.

The J gene is TRBJ1-5, the V gene TRBV19; TRBD1 matches 9 bases. Germline V lookup: CDR1 LNHDA, CDR2 SQIVND (reference sequence). The CDR3 extends over 15 amino acids. Germline trimming cut 1 base from V and 4 bases from J; bases unmatched to any gene: 2. CDR3: CASSIGDRGNQPQHF. CDR3 nucleotides: TGTGCCAGTAGTATAGGAGACAGGGGGAATCAGCCCCAGCATTTT.

The rearrangement joins TRBV4-3 to TRBJ2-1, with TRBD2 as a possible D gene (5 bases). CDR3 length: 16 residues. Trimming stripped 0 bases from V and 7 bases from J, with 16 bases between. Germline V gene sequence: CDR1 LGHNA, CDR2 YSLEER. The CDR3 reads CASSQDEGSGWNEQFF. Written as DNA, the CDR3 is TGCGCCAGCAGCCAAGATGAGGGTTCTGGTTGGAATGAGCAGTTCTTC.

The chain is built from TRBV7-2 and TRBJ1-5, with 9 nucleotides matching TRBD1. Germline V gives CDR1 SGHTA, CDR2 FQGNSA. CDR3 length equals 15 residues. After removal of 5 bases from V and 6 bases from J, the junction contained 8 bases not matched to a gene. CDR3 sequence reads: CASSLLQGATQPQHF. CDR3 DNA: TGTGCCAGCAGCCTACTACAGGGGGCGACTCAGCCCCAGCATTTT.

The chain employs TRBV18 and TRBJ2-1; 9 positions match TRBD2. The CDR3 extends over 15 amino acids. The V gene end was trimmed by 6 bases and the J gene end by 2 bases; junction bases not matched to a gene: 5. Germline-derived CDR1 and CDR2 are KGHSH and LQKENI. The CDR3 DNA reads TGTGCCAGCTCGCAGAGCGGGGGGACCTACAATGAGCAGTTCTTC. Translation gives CASSQSGGTYNEQFF.

The gene calls are TRBV6-1 and TRBJ2-7, with D hard to call. The V end was cut by 1 base, the J end by 3 bases, with 4 bases between. CDR3 length equals 12 residues. From germline, CDR1 is MNHNS and CDR2 SASEGT. The CDR3 sequence is CASSEGGYEQYV. CDR3 nucleotide sequence: TGTGCCAGCAGTGAAGGGGGCTACGAGCAGTACGTC.